The present T cell receptor (beta chain) was sequenced within a study of shared clonotypes between healthy human individuals. Original analysis: Junction-only sequences without quality scores came from ImmunoSEQ, so filtering differed. Some clones are missing from TCRdb's copy, which holds only in-frame ones; the method was immunoSEQ multiplex PCR. From that table come the V and J calls and clone size; the DNA was used to work out D and trimming. Of roughly 2.4 million clones in the sample, 90% to 96% were seen once. The CDR3 is 15 residues long. CDR1 and CDR2 (germline): MNHEY, SMNVEV (reference sequence). As to this clone: The antigen remains undetermined. At one end the junction does not follow the germline gene, possibly because of a read error.

CD4+ cell separation produced CD45RA+ naive and CD45RA-negative memory subsets. Study-level findings and limits: Investigators expected sequencing depth to affect clonotype sharing among donors.

V gene TRBV27 combines with J gene TRBJ2-1; D is possibly TRBD1 (6 bases). This receptor was identified in a man aged 18 to 29 in good health. Sequenced sample: naive CD4+ T cells sorted from blood. As for subset: CD45RA+ positively selected. The CDR3 region is CASSLGQSSNNEQFF. The DNA for the CDR3 is TGTGCCAGCAGTCTTGGACAGAGCTCCAACAATGAGCAGTTCTTC.